What follows are 23 T cell receptor beta chains derived from one specimen sequenced in a study of blood T cell repertoires in COVID-19. Using immunoSEQ multiplex PCR, the repertoire was profiled, and TCRdb retains in-frame clones only, with some absent. Counted here are 200,000 to 300,000 clones, about 79% occurring once; the ten biggest clones make up 2% to 2.5%. The sample was peripheral blood. The source is a man aged 35-49 years who had recovered from COVID-19.

The chain joins TRBV19 to TRBJ2-5; 7 bases map to TRBD2. Germline lookup yields CDR1 LNHDA and CDR2 SQIVND (reference sequence). With V trimmed by 6 bases and J by 5 bases, 6 bases remained unmatched. The CDR3 spans 13 residues. CDR3 loop: CASSPGGWETQYF. The DNA of the CDR3 is TGTGCCAGTAGCCCGGGAGGCTGGGAGACCCAGTACTTC.

This rearrangement joins TRBV5-8 to TRBJ1-1; tentative D call: TRBD1 (5 bases). CDR1 SGHTS and CDR2 YDEGEE come from the germline V gene. V was cut by 5 bases and J by 1 base, with 21 bases left in between. The CDR3 is 17 residues long. CDR3 sequence (DNA): TGTGCCAGCAGGGAAGTTCGGGGGAATCTATGGAACACTGAAGCTTTCTTT. It codes for CASREVRGNLWNTEAFF.

The chain uses TRBV5-1 and TRBJ2-7; the D is unclear. V lost 0 bases, J lost 5 bases, and 6 bases lay in between. The length of the CDR3 is 12 residues. CDR1 is SGHRS, CDR2 YFSETQ, per germline. As DNA, the CDR3 is TGCGCCAGCAGCTTGGTATCCCACGAGCAGTACTTC. This codes for CASSLVSHEQYF.

This clone showed up just once. V usage is TRBV5-1 and J usage is TRBJ2-7; TRBD2 is a possible D gene (6 bases). Germline CDR1 SGHRS, CDR2 YFSETQ. The CDR3 sequence is 15 residues long. V gave up 3 bases and J gave up 0 bases, with 13 bases separating them. The chain's CDR3 is CASSSPGASSYEQYF. CDR3 bases: TGCGCCAGCAGCTCACCGGGAGCGAGCTCCTACGAGCAGTACTTC.

The chain recombines TRBV5-4 with TRBJ2-5; 10 nucleotides align to TRBD1. Germline CDR1 reads SGHNT; CDR2 reads YYREEE (reference sequence). The CDR3 covers 13 residues. J gave up 6 bases and V 9 bases, and 8 bases lay outside the gene matches. CDR3 sequence (DNA): TGTGCCACCACGGGACAGGGGTTGAAGACCCAGTACTTC. Its protein is CATTGQGLKTQYF.

V gene TRBV19 combines with J gene TRBJ2-5; D ambiguous. Deletions cut 5 bases from V and 4 bases from J, with 14 bases between. From germline, CDR1 is LNHDA and CDR2 SQIVND (reference sequence). The CDR3 has 14 amino acids. CDR3 in amino acids: CASSPYGGGETQYF. The CDR3 DNA reads as TGTGCCAGTAGTCCCTATGGCGGTGGAGAGACCCAGTACTTC.

The chain links TRBV10-3 to TRBJ2-3, with D hard to call. Per germline, CDR1 ENHRY and CDR2 SYGVKD. V dropped 4 bases and J dropped 2 bases, with 4 bases sitting between them. The CDR3 contains 12 residues. The CDR3 DNA is TGTGCCATCAGTGGAGACACAGATACGCAGTATTTT. Translated: CAISGDTDTQYF.

The CDR3 loop reads CATSDWLVVGPMLAQYF. The CDR3 bases are TGTGCCACCAGTGATTGGCTAGTAGTGGGGCCAATGTTGGCCCAGTACTTC. The rearrangement links TRBV24-1 to TRBJ2-5, with a tentative D call TRBD1 (5 bases). Trimming took off 2 bases at V and 9 bases at J, with 24 bases between the two ends. This CDR3 has 17 amino acids. Germline CDR1 and CDR2: KGHDR and SFDVKD.

The chain is built from TRBV6-5 and TRBJ1-5; possible D gene TRBD1, 5 bases. V lost 8 bases to trimming and J lost 4 bases, with 18 bases between them. CDR3 length: 15 amino acids. CDR1 and CDR2 (germline): MNHEY, SVGAGI. The CDR3 DNA is TGTGCCAGCCGGGGGGGGAGAGGGGTGAATCAGCCCCAGCATTTT. Translated, it gives CASRGGRGVNQPQHF.

This rearrangement joins TRBV4-3 to TRBJ2-1, with 8 bases matching TRBD2. V was clipped by 0 bases and J by 1 base; unmatched bases: 5. The CDR3 has 17 residues. The germline V gene encodes CDR1 LGHNA and CDR2 YSLEER. The CDR3 DNA reads as TGCGCCAGCAGCCAAGATCTGGGCGGGAGGTCCTACAATGAGCAGTTCTTC. Its translation: CASSQDLGGRSYNEQFF.

Points on this clone: An end of the junction differs from the germline gene, which may be a read error. CDR3 in amino acids: CSLDSGDDEQFF. The CDR3, as DNA: TGCAGCCTTGATTCGGGGGATGATGAGCAGTTCTTC. V and J are TRBV29-1 and TRBJ2-1, with D possibly being TRBD2 (6 bases). Germline CDR1 reads SQVTM; CDR2 reads ANQGSEA. CDR3 length equals 12 residues.

The chain carries TRBV15 and TRBJ1-5, with D perhaps TRBD1 (5 bases). CDR1 LNHNV and CDR2 YYDKDF come from the germline V gene (reference sequence). V shed 0 bases and J shed 0 bases, with 12 bases lying between them. There are 17 residues in the CDR3. In DNA form, the CDR3 reads TGTGCCACCAGCAGAGATAGGGGCGGCTATAGCAATCAGCCCCAGCATTTT. This encodes CATSRDRGGYSNQPQHF.

V usage is TRBV12-5 and J usage is TRBJ2-1; D is ambiguous. Germline V gene lookup returns CDR1 LGHNT and CDR2 FRNRAP. The CDR3 covers 13 residues. V was pared by 5 bases and J by 8 bases, with 13 bases between. CDR3 region: CASGPPISDEQFF. In nucleotides, the CDR3 is TGTGCTAGTGGTCCCCCCATCAGCGATGAGCAGTTCTTC.

This clone was detected once. This chain connects TRBV5-1 to TRBJ2-7; D gene uncertain. Trimming shortened V by 5 bases and J by 5 bases, and 11 bases separated the two germline ends. The CDR3 has 12 residues. Germline CDR1 SGHRS, CDR2 YFSETQ. CDR3 nucleotides: TGCGCCAGCAGTCCTATGGGCCACGAGCAGTACTTC. It yields the protein CASSPMGHEQYF.

V gene TRBV3-1 (or the pseudogene TRBV3-2) combines with J gene TRBJ2-7; D gene uncertain. CDR3 length: 12 residues. CDR1 is LGHDT and CDR2 is YNNKEL in the germline V gene (reference sequence). V was clipped by 9 bases and J by 0 bases, with 9 bases between them. DNA for the CDR3: TGTGCCAGTCCTGTATACTCCTACGAGCAGTACTTC. Its protein is CASPVYSYEQYF.

V and J are TRBV18 and TRBJ2-1, with D perhaps TRBD2 (5 bases). The CDR3 extends over 12 amino acids. Trimming took 3 bases from V and 10 from J, leaving 10 bases between them. CDR1 KGHSH and CDR2 LQKENI come from the germline V gene. Written as DNA, the CDR3 is TGTGCCAGCTCACCCCGGGTAGCGGAGCAGTTCTTC. Its protein is CASSPRVAEQFF.

CDR3 protein: CASSGGFNEQFF. As DNA, the CDR3 is TGCGCCAGCAGCGGGGGGTTCAATGAGCAGTTCTTC. The chain uses TRBV5-1 and TRBJ2-1, with D maybe TRBD2 (6 bases). V was cut by 4 bases and J by 6 bases, with 8 bases left in between. Germline V gene lookup returns CDR1 SGHRS and CDR2 YFSETQ. This CDR3 comprises 12 residues.

This clone was recorded a few times. The chain combines TRBV11-2 with TRBJ2-7, with 10 bases matching TRBD1. J was trimmed by 3 bases and V by 4 bases; bases with no gene match: 0. Germline lookup yields CDR1 SGHAT and CDR2 FQNNGV. The CDR3 contains 13 residues. The CDR3 coding sequence is TGTGCCAGCAGCTGGGACAGGGGCTACGAGCAGTACTTC. It specifies CASSWDRGYEQYF. The complete variable domain, with remaining parts taken from reference TRBV11-2 and TRBJ2-7, reads EAGVAQSPRYKIIEKRQSVAFWCNPISGHATLYWYQQILGQGPKLLIQFQNNGVVDDSQLPKDRFSAERLKGVDSTLKIQPAKLEDSAVYLCASSWDRGYEQYFGPGTRLTVT.

This clone has a single count. The chain links TRBV13 to TRBJ2-7; perhaps TRBD2 as D (6 bases). Germline V gene lookup returns CDR1 PRHDT and CDR2 FYEKMQ (reference sequence). V was clipped by 0 bases and J by 5 bases, with 11 bases between them. The CDR3 is 14 amino acids. This chain's CDR3 is CASSLGRDLNEQYF. Written as DNA, the CDR3 is TGTGCCAGCAGCTTAGGGCGGGATCTCAACGAGCAGTACTTC.

This clone occurred a few times. This specimen includes other DNA sequences encoding the same CDR3. CDR3 in amino acids: CASSLGAGTEAFF. CDR3 bases: TGTGCCAGCAGCCTGGGGGCCGGTACTGAAGCTTTCTTT. The chain recombines TRBV11-2 with TRBJ1-1; perhaps TRBD1 as D (6 bases). Per the germline V gene, CDR1 is SGHAT and CDR2 is FQNNGV. The CDR3 contains 13 residues. V gave up 5 bases and J gave up 5 bases, with 12 bases separating them.

The chain uses TRBV6-1 and TRBJ2-3; D is unresolved. Germline CDR1 is MNHNS and CDR2 is SASEGT. The CDR3 has 14 residues. Trimming pared 6 bases from V and 1 base from J, leaving 11 bases between. CDR3 in DNA: TGTGCCAGCAGGAACTTAGCAGGCACAGATACGCAGTATTTT. Its translation is CASRNLAGTDTQYF.

The chain recombines TRBV29-1 with TRBJ2-7, with 8 bases lining up with TRBD1. V shed 4 bases, J shed 3 bases, and the junction held 5 bases outside the gene matches. The CDR3 is made up of 13 amino acids. From germline, CDR1 is SQVTM and CDR2 ANQGSEA. This CDR3 reads CSVVLGQGYEQYF. The CDR3 DNA reads as TGCAGCGTTGTATTAGGACAGGGCTACGAGCAGTACTTC.

The chain has TRBV29-1 and TRBJ2-1, with a possible D match to TRBD2 (6 bases). V lost 7 bases to trimming and J lost 7 bases, with 29 bases between them. The CDR3 contains 17 residues. CDR1 and CDR2 (germline): SQVTM, ANQGSEA. The CDR3 DNA follows: TGCAGCGCCGTATCGCGGTGGGGGGAGCCGCTAATTAATGAGCAGTTCTTC. It specifies CSAVSRWGEPLINEQFF.